The rows below give T cell receptor beta chains drawn from one sample of a study of CD8 T cell repertoires and HIV-1 epitope variants. This table comes from immunoSEQ multiplex PCR, and its TCRdb copy is limited to in-frame clones, with some not included. Of over 6,000 clones listed, 55% to 80% are singletons. Their antigens remain unidentified. Sequenced input: cultured CD8+ T cells derived from PBMCs. These receptors came from a male donor with HIV. Each CDR3 is given without its conserved first and last residue. D genes are given only for firm matches.

j_gene: TRBJ2-2
d_gene: -
v_gene: TRBV29-1
CDR3aa: SVEDRVGELF

j_gene: TRBJ2-3
d_gene: -
v_gene: TRBV7-9
CDR3aa: ASSLGDYTQY

j_gene: TRBJ1-2
d_gene: TRBD1
v_gene: TRBV5-5
CDR3aa: ASSLGDSGRGGYT

j_gene: TRBJ2-3
d_gene: TRBD2
v_gene: TRBV10-2
CDR3aa: ASSEPSGSTDTQY

j_gene: TRBJ1-2
d_gene: -
v_gene: TRBV5-6
CDR3aa: ASSLGQGNYGYT

j_gene: TRBJ2-7
d_gene: TRBD1
v_gene: TRBV19
CDR3aa: ASSIGTAAYEQY

j_gene: TRBJ2-7
d_gene: TRBD2
v_gene: TRBV28
CDR3aa: ASSLTVRMGTSDSYEQY

j_gene: TRBJ2-2
d_gene: -
v_gene: TRBV11-3
CDR3aa: ASSLTGTRPGELF

j_gene: TRBJ2-5
d_gene: -
v_gene: TRBV5-6
CDR3aa: ASSLATVQETQY

j_gene: TRBJ1-1
d_gene: -
v_gene: TRBV27
CDR3aa: ASSFSVNTEAF

j_gene: TRBJ1-1
d_gene: -
v_gene: TRBV7-8
CDR3aa: ASRETNTEAF

j_gene: TRBJ2-5
d_gene: -
v_gene: TRBV11-2
CDR3aa: ASSRDIGETQY

j_gene: TRBJ2-1
d_gene: TRBD1
v_gene: TRBV9
CDR3aa: ASSGQGFYNEQF

j_gene: TRBJ2-5
d_gene: -
v_gene: TRBV29-1
CDR3aa: SVEETETQY

j_gene: TRBJ2-5
d_gene: -
v_gene: TRBV5-8
CDR3aa: ASSFLTPQETQY

j_gene: TRBJ2-7
d_gene: -
v_gene: TRBV5-6
CDR3aa: ASSSLAYEQY

j_gene: TRBJ2-7
d_gene: -
v_gene: TRBV30
CDR3aa: AWSVLDGAYEQY

j_gene: TRBJ1-5
d_gene: -
v_gene: TRBV7-6
CDR3aa: ASSLEQGRNQPQH

j_gene: TRBJ2-1
d_gene: -
v_gene: TRBV4-1
CDR3aa: ASSQREGSSYNEQF

j_gene: TRBJ1-5
d_gene: -
v_gene: TRBV27
CDR3aa: ASSKGESNQPQH

j_gene: TRBJ1-1
d_gene: -
v_gene: TRBV10-2
CDR3aa: ASIWQMNTEAF

j_gene: TRBJ2-2
d_gene: TRBD2
v_gene: TRBV28
CDR3aa: ASSLLGGGAAGELF

j_gene: TRBJ2-6
d_gene: -
v_gene: TRBV27
CDR3aa: ATQSTTTANSGANVLT

j_gene: TRBJ1-4
d_gene: -
v_gene: TRBV6-5
CDR3aa: ASSPPSDNEKLF

j_gene: TRBJ2-7
d_gene: TRBD1
v_gene: TRBV5-4
CDR3aa: ASSFGQGSYEQY

j_gene: TRBJ2-7
d_gene: -
v_gene: TRBV28
CDR3aa: ASSGEGGYEQY

j_gene: TRBJ1-3
d_gene: -
v_gene: TRBV30
CDR3aa: AWSVGAGASSGNTIY

j_gene: TRBJ2-5
d_gene: -
v_gene: TRBV28
CDR3aa: ASSLSGAALETQY

j_gene: TRBJ2-5
d_gene: TRBD2
v_gene: TRBV27
CDR3aa: ASTSAGGSETQY

j_gene: TRBJ2-7
d_gene: -
v_gene: TRBV16
CDR3aa: ASSPPVEGAGYEQY

j_gene: TRBJ1-1
d_gene: -
v_gene: TRBV27
CDR3aa: ASSLGGHTEAF

j_gene: TRBJ2-7
d_gene: TRBD2
v_gene: TRBV4-2
CDR3aa: ASSQEAGTEQY

j_gene: TRBJ1-1
d_gene: -
v_gene: TRBV6-5
CDR3aa: ASSYNAFGPVTEAF

j_gene: TRBJ2-5
d_gene: TRBD2
v_gene: TRBV14
CDR3aa: ASSLGTSGSGETQY

j_gene: TRBJ2-7
d_gene: -
v_gene: TRBV19
CDR3aa: ASSTLATEYEQY

j_gene: TRBJ2-5
d_gene: -
v_gene: TRBV5-1
CDR3aa: ASSLEGGAFQETQY

j_gene: TRBJ2-3
d_gene: -
v_gene: TRBV5-1
CDR3aa: ASRITDTQY

j_gene: TRBJ2-2
d_gene: TRBD2
v_gene: TRBV27
CDR3aa: ARKLAGRNTGELF

j_gene: TRBJ2-7
d_gene: -
v_gene: TRBV5-1
CDR3aa: ASSLSSNEQY

j_gene: TRBJ1-2
d_gene: -
v_gene: TRBV7-9
CDR3aa: ASSYLTDYGYT

j_gene: TRBJ1-1
d_gene: -
v_gene: TRBV5-5
CDR3aa: ASREDLNTEAF

j_gene: TRBJ2-7
d_gene: TRBD1
v_gene: TRBV27
CDR3aa: ASSRQGAYEQY

j_gene: TRBJ2-1
d_gene: -
v_gene: TRBV6-1
CDR3aa: ASSSGWDEQF

j_gene: TRBJ1-3
d_gene: -
v_gene: TRBV6-1
CDR3aa: ASSSDRSSGNTIY

j_gene: TRBJ2-4
d_gene: TRBD1
v_gene: TRBV5-1
CDR3aa: ASSLLGQGNIQY

j_gene: TRBJ2-3
d_gene: TRBD1
v_gene: TRBV2
CDR3aa: ASRGGQVSTDTQY

j_gene: TRBJ1-2
d_gene: -
v_gene: TRBV18
CDR3aa: ASSPNSGEGYGYT

j_gene: TRBJ2-3
d_gene: TRBD2
v_gene: TRBV7-2
CDR3aa: ASSLVRGLTSGATDTQY

j_gene: TRBJ2-7
d_gene: -
v_gene: TRBV6-1
CDR3aa: ASNSGPGSYEQY

j_gene: TRBJ2-5
d_gene: -
v_gene: TRBV6-1
CDR3aa: ASRDKETQY

j_gene: TRBJ1-1
d_gene: -
v_gene: TRBV5-6
CDR3aa: ASTQWGATLKAF

j_gene: TRBJ2-3
d_gene: -
v_gene: TRBV4-1
CDR3aa: ASSQDTDTQY